The 22 T cell receptor beta chains reported below all come from one sample, sequenced in a study of OX40 agonist ivuxolimab in advanced cancers. Data came from immunoSEQ multiplex PCR; TCRdb stores just in-frame clones and leaves some out. Here the sample spans some 85,000 clones, roughly 84% being singletons. The source material was CD4+ or CD8+ T cells sorted from blood, sampled in a trial of the OX40 agonist ivuxolimab. These TCRs come from an adult with an advanced solid tumor such as melanoma, head and neck, liver or kidney cancer.

V and J are TRBV6-1 and TRBJ2-5; the D is unclear. Germline CDR1 reads MNHNS; CDR2 reads SASEGT. This CDR3 contains 13 residues. V lost 1 base to trimming and J lost 5 bases, with 8 bases between them. The CDR3 bases are TGTGCCAGCAGTGAAGGGGTTGGGGAGACCCAGTACTTC. Its protein product is CASSEGVGETQYF.

V gene TRBV7-2 combines with J gene TRBJ1-2; a weak D match, TRBD1 (6 bases). This CDR3 spans 13 amino acids. CDR1 is SGHTA and CDR2 is FQGNSA in the germline V gene. Trimming removed 3 bases at V and 5 bases at J, with 10 bases between. The CDR3: CASSFTGSYGYTF. CDR3 DNA sequence: TGTGCCAGCAGCTTCACAGGGAGTTATGGCTACACCTTC.

The V call is TRBV7-3, the J call TRBJ2-3; no firm D call. Trimming shortened V by 5 bases and J by 1 base, and 7 bases separated the two germline ends. Germline V gene sequence: CDR1 SGHTA, CDR2 FQGTGA. The CDR3 runs to 13 residues. The chain's CDR3 is CASSLPGTDTQYF. CDR3 bases: TGTGCCAGCAGCCTCCCCGGCACAGATACGCAGTATTTT.

This clone was recorded only once. V and J are TRBV10-3 and TRBJ2-7, with D possibly matching TRBD2 (5 bases). Trimming took off 0 bases at V and 6 bases at J, with 12 bases between the two ends. This CDR3 has 14 amino acids. Germline CDR1 reads ENHRY; CDR2 reads SYGVKD. CDR3 sequence (DNA): TGTGCCATCAGTGAGTCGATGGCTAGCAGCGAGCAGTACTTC. Its translation is CAISESMASSEQYF.

V usage is TRBV19 and J usage is TRBJ1-5; TRBD1 matches 8 bases. Germline V CDR1 and CDR2: LNHDA, SQIVND (reference sequence). The CDR3 extends over 16 amino acids. V trimming: 8 bases; J trimming: 6 bases; junction bases outside the gene matches: 15. The CDR3 spells CASRKEDRAYVQPQHF. The CDR3 DNA reads as TGTGCCAGTCGGAAAGAGGACAGGGCTTACGTTCAGCCCCAGCATTTT.

As for this clone: At the DNA level, this CDR3 is encoded by other sequences in the same sample as well. The chain is built from TRBV7-2 and TRBJ2-7; 8 bases match TRBD2. Germline CDR1 and CDR2: SGHTA and FQGNSA. The V and J ends lost 2 bases and 6 bases, in that order; junction bases with no gene match: 3. The CDR3 has 13 residues. The CDR3 nucleotides are TGTGCCAGCAGCTTACGGGCGGGGGGCGAGCAGTACTTC. This codes for CASSLRAGGEQYF.

The chain has TRBV5-1 and TRBJ1-1; the D gene is possibly TRBD1 (6 bases). Between the trimmed V and J ends, which lost 0 bases and 4 bases, there was a span of 22 bases. The CDR3 runs 18 residues. In germline, CDR1 is SGHRS, CDR2 YFSETQ. The CDR3 coding sequence is TGCGCCAGCAGCTTGGGGTCAGGACAGATACTTTTGAGCACTGAAGCTTTCTTT. It codes for CASSLGSGQILLSTEAFF.

This chain connects TRBV28 to TRBJ1-5, with D maybe TRBD1 (6 bases). The germline CDR1 and CDR2 sequences are MDHEN and SYDVKM. The CDR3 spans 15 residues. V was cut by 5 bases and J by 5 bases, with 16 bases left in between. CDR3 region: CASSPRGAGDQPQHF. CDR3 coding DNA: TGTGCCAGCAGTCCGAGGGGGGCAGGGGATCAGCCCCAGCATTTT.

CDR3 DNA sequence: TGTGCCAGCAGCTTAGGAGGACCTGGGGCCAACGTCCTGACTTTC. Protein sequence: CASSLGGPGANVLTF. The chain has TRBV7-9 and TRBJ2-6; D not resolved. V was cut by 1 base and J by 2 bases, with 6 bases left in between. The germline gives CDR1 SEHNR, CDR2 FQNEAQ (reference sequence). This CDR3 comprises 15 residues.

V usage is TRBV6-4 and J usage is TRBJ2-1; TRBD2 aligns across 7 bases. The CDR3 runs 15 residues. The V segment lost 6 bases and the J segment 5 bases; nucleotides outside the gene matches: 10. Germline CDR1 and CDR2: MRHNA and SNTAGT. CDR3 sequence: CASSLERGLNNEQFF. CDR3 bases: TGTGCCAGCAGCTTGGAGCGGGGCCTCAACAATGAGCAGTTCTTC.

The rearrangement links TRBV9 to TRBJ2-2; 7 bases map to TRBD1. The CDR3 runs 16 residues. The V gene's germline CDR1 is SGDLS and CDR2 YYNGEE. The V gene end was trimmed by 0 bases and the J gene end by 4 bases; junction bases not matched to a gene: 6. The CDR3 region has the DNA TGTGCCAGCAGCGTAGGTCAGGGGGTGGGCACCGGGGAGCTGTTTTTT. Its protein product is CASSVGQGVGTGELFF.

The chain couples TRBV6-5 to TRBJ2-7; D perhaps matches TRBD1 (6 bases). With 6 bases removed from V and 3 bases from J, the gap between germline ends came to 12 bases. CDR3 size: 13 residues. CDR1 is MNHEY, CDR2 SVGAGI, per germline. This CDR3 is CASRTGPGYEQYF. The CDR3 region has the DNA TGTGCCAGCAGGACAGGTCCGGGCTACGAGCAGTACTTC.

The J gene is TRBJ1-1, the V gene TRBV5-1; 11 bases map to TRBD1. V gave up 4 bases and J gave up 1 base; unmatched junction bases: 6. Germline V lookup: CDR1 SGHRS, CDR2 YFSETQ. The CDR3 is 16 residues long. This CDR3 reads CASSPGQGARNTEAFF. CDR3 coding DNA: TGCGCCAGCAGCCCCGGACAGGGGGCGAGGAACACTGAAGCTTTCTTT.

This chain connects TRBV10-3 to TRBJ2-3, with no clear D. The V gene lost 3 bases and the J gene lost 5 bases, with 12 bases spanning the gap. In germline, CDR1 is ENHRY, CDR2 SYGVKD. The CDR3 covers 14 residues. CDR3 coding DNA: TGTGCCATCAGTGAAGGCGTCTCCAAAGATACGCAGTATTTT. As protein: CAISEGVSKDTQYF.

The chain recombines TRBV7-2 with TRBJ2-5, with unresolved D. The CDR3 sequence is 19 residues long. Trimming stripped 1 base from V and 2 bases from J, with 23 bases between. Germline CDR1 reads SGHTA; CDR2 reads FQGNSA. CDR3 region: CASSLEVVVQLGPQETQYF. The DNA for the CDR3 is TGTGCCAGCAGCTTAGAGGTGGTGGTCCAGTTAGGGCCGCAAGAGACCCAGTACTTC.

V and J are TRBV11-2 and TRBJ2-2; the D is unclear. Germline V lookup: CDR1 SGHAT, CDR2 FQNNGV. V was trimmed by 2 bases and J by 0 bases, leaving 4 bases between them. This CDR3 comprises 14 residues. The CDR3: CASSLQPNTGELFF. As DNA, the CDR3 is TGTGCCAGCAGCTTACAACCGAACACCGGGGAGCTGTTTTTT.

The chain links TRBV14 to TRBJ1-3; a possible D gene is TRBD1 (6 bases). Per the germline V gene, CDR1 is SGHDN and CDR2 is FVKESK. V was cut by 8 bases and J by 3 bases, with 14 bases left in between. This CDR3 is 14 amino acids long. CDR3 sequence (DNA): TGTGCCAGCCGTATCGGGGGCAGTGGAAACACCATATATTTT. It is translated as CASRIGGSGNTIYF.

The J gene is TRBJ2-1, the V gene TRBV7-9, with D uncertain. In germline, CDR1 is SEHNR, CDR2 FQNEAQ (reference sequence). This CDR3 is 14 amino acids long. Trimming took off 1 base at V and 2 bases at J, with 6 bases between the two ends. The CDR3 region is CASSLVVTYNEQFF. The CDR3 DNA is TGTGCCAGCAGCTTAGTTGTAACCTACAATGAGCAGTTCTTC.

V and J are TRBV5-6 and TRBJ2-3; D not resolved. V dropped 2 bases and J dropped 3 bases, with 4 bases sitting between them. The CDR3 consists of 12 residues. CDR1 and CDR2 (germline): SGHDT, YYEEEE. CDR3 DNA: TGTGCCAGCAGCTTTGAAACAGATACGCAGTATTTT. The encoded protein is CASSFETDTQYF. Using reference TRBV5-6 and TRBJ2-3 for the parts outside the CDR3, the full variable domain is DAGVTQSPTHLIKTRGQQVTLRCSPKSGHDTVSWYQQALGQGPQFIFQYYEEEERQRGNFPDRFSGHQFPNYSSELNVNALLLGDSALYLCASSFETDTQYFGPGTRLTVL.

V gene TRBV19 combines with J gene TRBJ1-2; D remains ambiguous. CDR3 length: 17 residues. Germline V gene data show CDR1 as LNHDA and CDR2 as SQIVND (reference sequence). Trimming pared 0 bases from V and 0 bases from J, leaving 14 bases between. The CDR3 protein is CASSIDSTSRPNYGYTF. The CDR3 nucleotides are TGTGCCAGTAGTATAGACAGTACAAGCCGTCCTAACTATGGCTACACCTTC.

The J gene is TRBJ2-5, the V gene TRBV9; either TRBD1 or TRBD2 may supply D (6 bases each). V was clipped by 3 bases and J by 10 bases, with 16 bases between them. The germline gives CDR1 SGDLS, CDR2 YYNGEE. The CDR3 is made up of 13 amino acids. The CDR3 loop is CASSAGAGGLQYF. Written as DNA, the CDR3 is TGTGCCAGCAGCGCAGGAGCTGGGGGGCTCCAGTACTTC.

The chain has TRBV29-1 and TRBJ2-7; 7 bases align to TRBD1. The germline V gene encodes CDR1 SQVTM and CDR2 ANQGSEA. CDR3 length: 13 residues. V shed 4 bases and J 4 bases; nucleotides not matched to a gene: 7. The CDR3 nucleotides read TGCAGCGTTGCGGTCCAGGGGGATTACGAGCAGTACTTC. Its translation is CSVAVQGDYEQYF.